These T cell receptor beta chains were read from a single sample in a study of blood T cells in healthy people across ages. MiXCR, applied by TCRdb to the 5' RACE reads, yields one record per CDR3 protein. Of 1.5 million to 2 million distinct CDR3 sequences listed, under 30% are singletons. The material sequenced was blood. Receptors were obtained from a woman aged 25 to 45 in good health. CDR3s include the opening cysteine and the closing phenylalanine or tryptophan. The D gene is left open where the match is weak. Part of the rows lack a size; the others show once, few, many or a class for expanded clones.

D	size	length	V	J	CDR3	DNA
NA	many	18	TRBV12-3/TRBV12-4	TRBJ2-4	CASRRRQTTPGAKNIQYF	TGTGCCAGCAGAAGGAGACAGACCACCCCAGGGGCCAAAAACATTCAGTACTTC
NA	NA	13	TRBV5-1	TRBJ1-2	CASSEPQGPGYTF	TGCGCCAGCAGCGAACCGCAGGGGCCTGGCTACACCTTC
NA	many	15	TRBV7-2	TRBJ2-1	CASSLWGRGGNEQFF	TGTGCCAGCAGCCTCTGGGGGCGGGGTGGAAATGAGCAGTTCTTC
NA	NA	13	TRBV28	TRBJ2-7	CASSLRTPPEQYF	TGTGCCAGCAGTTTGCGGACACCCCCCGAGCAGTACTTC
NA	NA	14	TRBV7-9	TRBJ2-1	CASSLELDSNEQFF	TGTGCCAGCAGCTTAGAATTGGACAGCAATGAGCAGTTCTTC
TRBD2	many	15	TRBV10-3	TRBJ2-7	CAISESSGGTYEQYF	TGTGCCATCAGTGAATCTAGCGGGGGAACCTACGAGCAGTACTTC
NA	NA	17	TRBV4-2	TRBJ1-6	CASRNTPGGSYNSPLHF	TGTGCCAGCAGAAACACTCCGGGTGGATCCTATAATTCACCCCTCCACTTT
TRBD1	NA	13	TRBV29-1	TRBJ1-4	CSVTDRGHEKLFF	TGCAGCGTCACGGACAGGGGGCATGAAAAACTGTTTTTT
TRBD1	many	14	TRBV29-1	TRBJ2-7	CSVATQGALYEQYF	TGCAGCGTCGCCACTCAGGGGGCCCTCTACGAGCAGTACTTC
NA	NA	15	TRBV27	TRBJ2-1	CASSLSDSGGNEQFF	TGTGCCAGCAGTTTATCGGACAGTGGCGGCAATGAGCAGTTCTTC
TRBD2	NA	19	TRBV6-5	TRBJ2-5	CASSYSPEIGGGPHNEQYF	TGTGCCAGCAGTTACTCGCCGGAAATTGGGGGAGGGCCCCACAATGAGCAGTACTTC
TRBD2	NA	15	TRBV3-1	TRBJ2-7	CASSRLSGASYEQYF	TGTGCCAGCAGCCGACTAAGCGGGGCCTCCTACGAGCAGTACTTC
NA	NA	12	TRBV5-1	TRBJ2-1	CASSPAWDKQFF	TGCGCCAGCAGCCCGGCCTGGGATAAGCAGTTCTTC
TRBD2	NA	15	TRBV12-3/TRBV12-4	TRBJ2-1	CASSLSSGRVSEQFF	TGTGCCAGCAGTTTGTCTAGCGGGAGGGTTAGTGAGCAGTTCTTC
NA	many	13	TRBV24-1	TRBJ2-7	CALRQGPSYEQYF	TGTGCCCTCCGTCAGGGTCCCTCCTACGAGCAGTACTTC
NA	many	14	TRBV20-1	TRBJ2-7	CSARDQRVGHEQYF	TGCAGTGCTAGAGATCAAAGGGTGGGCCACGAGCAGTACTTC
NA	NA	14	TRBV12-3/TRBV12-4	TRBJ2-1	CASSSGVITYEQFF	TGCGCCAGCAGTTCAGGGGTGATAACCTACGAGCAGTTCTTC
NA	NA	15	TRBV28	TRBJ1-2	CASSPSGRQTGGYTF	TGTGCCAGCAGTCCATCTGGGCGGCAGACGGGGGGCTACACCTTC
NA	many	13	TRBV7-3	TRBJ2-3	CASSLRPTDTQYF	TGTGCCAGCAGCTTAAGGCCCACAGATACGCAGTATTTT
NA	NA	16	TRBV11-2	TRBJ1-1	CASSARAGAMNTEAFF	TGTGCCAGCAGTGCCAGGGCGGGGGCCATGAACACTGAAGCTTTCTTT
NA	few	13	TRBV5-1	TRBJ2-5	CASSPRNQETQYF	TGCGCCAGCAGCCCACGAAACCAAGAGACCCAGTACTTC
TRBD1	NA	14	TRBV9	TRBJ2-1	CASSGHRGRNEQFF	TGTGCCAGCAGCGGACACAGGGGGAGGAATGAGCAGTTCTTC
NA	many	12	TRBV28	TRBJ2-5	CASAVERGTQYF	TGTGCCAGCGCGGTAGAGAGGGGGACCCAGTACTTC
NA	many	13	TRBV29-1	TRBJ2-4	CSVGPLAKNIQYF	TGCAGCGTCGGCCCGTTAGCCAAAAACATTCAGTACTTC
NA	many	14	TRBV12-3/TRBV12-4	TRBJ2-3	CASSRTRVTDTQYF	TGTGCCAGCAGTCGAACAAGGGTCACAGATACGCAGTATTTT
TRBD1	once	15	TRBV7-2	TRBJ1-5	CASSLVTGGYQPQHF	TGTGCCAGCAGCTTAGTGACAGGGGGCTATCAGCCCCAGCATTTT
TRBD2	few	14	TRBV20-1	TRBJ2-1	CSARKLAGENGQFF	TGCAGTGCTAGAAAGCTAGCGGGAGAGAATGGGCAGTTCTTC
NA	NA	14	TRBV18	TRBJ2-7	CAGSHDSLLYEQYF	TGTGCCGGCTCCCACGACAGCTTACTGTACGAGCAGTACTTC
NA	NA	14	TRBV5-1	TRBJ2-7	CASSLQGNSDEQYF	TGCGCCAGCAGCTTGCAAGGGAATTCCGACGAGCAGTACTTC
NA	NA	13	TRBV6-1	TRBJ2-1	CASTLLEGNEQFF	TGTGCCAGCACCCTCCTGGAGGGAAATGAGCAGTTCTTC
NA	NA	15	TRBV5-1	TRBJ1-1	CASSLGGRADTEAFF	TGCGCCAGCAGCTTGGGGGGACGGGCGGACACTGAAGCTTTCTTT
NA	few	13	TRBV29-1	TRBJ2-1	CSAGRQISNEQFF	TGCAGCGCCGGGCGACAGATTAGCAATGAGCAGTTCTTC
TRBD2	many	14	TRBV20-1	TRBJ2-1	CSASPGLAGQTRFF	TGCAGTGCTAGCCCGGGACTAGCGGGCCAAACCCGGTTCTTC
TRBD2	NA	18	TRBV10-2	TRBJ2-5	CASSESRWASGIQETQYF	TGCGCCAGCAGTGAGTCGAGGTGGGCTAGCGGGATTCAAGAGACCCAGTACTTC
NA	NA	11	TRBV20-1	TRBJ2-2	CSASSTGELFF	TGCAGTGCTTCTTCCACCGGGGAGCTGTTTTTT
TRBD2	NA	13	TRBV20-1	TRBJ2-7	CSARASGGYEQYF	TGCAGTGCTAGAGCAAGCGGGGGTTACGAGCAGTACTTC
NA	few	16	TRBV6-5	TRBJ2-3	CASSYGRDRPTDTQYF	TGTGCCAGCAGTTACGGGCGGGATAGACCCACAGATACGCAGTATTTT
NA	few	14	TRBV27	TRBJ1-1	CASSFKSMNTEAFF	TGTGCCAGCAGTTTTAAGAGTATGAACACTGAAGCTTTCTTT
NA	few	13	TRBV28	TRBJ2-7	CASSWGGRYEQYF	TGTGCCAGCAGTTGGGGGGGGCGCTACGAGCAGTACTTC